The T cell receptor beta chain described here comes from a study of blood T cell repertoires in COVID-19. Produced via immunoSEQ multiplex PCR; TCRdb's table is partial and in-frame only. Found here are tens of thousands of clones, 70% to 80% of them singletons; the top ten hold under 6%. V was pared by 0 bases and J by 7 bases, with 9 bases between. The CDR3 runs 12 residues. Germline V CDR1 and CDR2: SQVTM, ANQGSEA. The study recruited people aged 18 to 89 years across around 23 US areas. This receptor was obtained from a woman in her forties or fifties with acute COVID-19. Specimen: PBMCs or T cells enriched from blood (not recorded which). The genes are TRBV29-1 and TRBJ1-2, with a weak D call TRBD1 (6 bases). The CDR3 protein is CSVEEGAGGYTF. CDR3 nucleotide sequence: TGCAGCGTTGAAGAGGGGGCGGGTGGCTACACCTTC.